This T cell receptor (beta chain) is from a study of CD8 T cells in Susac syndrome. Regarding this clonotype: Antigen specificity is unknown.

The V gene lost 1 base and the J gene lost 2 bases, with 14 bases spanning the gap. This CDR3 spans 16 amino acids. The germline V gene encodes CDR1 MNHNS and CDR2 SASEGT. Through negative isolation, CD4+ and CD8+ T cells were obtained, while TEMRA cells were enriched using FACS. Findings and caveats of the study: As the study acknowledged, the number of individuals who were part of its TCR sequencing and HLA analysis was relatively small.

Reverse transcription of about 0.5 to 1 ug RNA used random hexamers. Multiplex immunoSEQ PCR targeted 54 Vbeta and 13 Jbeta TCR beta segments. In TCRdb, the immunoSEQ multiplex PCR reads were re-called with MiXCR into one record per CDR3 protein. The sample consists of about 430,000 distinct CDR3 sequences, more than 70% of them appearing once. The specimen sequenced was CD8+ T cells from PBMCs. The TCR comes from a human donor with multiple sclerosis. The genes are TRBV6-1 and TRBJ2-5, with D perhaps TRBD2 (6 bases). CDR3 protein: CASSEEIVGGQETQYF. CDR3 coding DNA: TGTGCCAGCAGTGAAGAGATTGTGGGGGGACAAGAGACCCAGTACTTC.